These T cell receptor beta chains were read from a single sample in a study of identifying expanded T cells in peripheral blood. Repertoires were generated with immunoSEQ multiplex PCR, while TCRdb's copy carries only in-frame clones and drops some. The sample carries approximately 120,000 clones, over 65% recorded once. Sequencing used blood. The origin of the receptors is a person aged 18 to 70 in good health. CDR3s include the opening cysteine and the closing phenylalanine or tryptophan. The D gene is left open where the match is weak. Only part of the rows carry a size: once, few, many, or a class if the clone is expanded.

CDR3 length: 15; V gene: TRBV5-1; J gene: TRBJ2-5; D gene: TRBD2; clone size: -; CDR3 DNA: TGCGCCAGCAGCTTGTGGGGGGGTGGCACAGAGACCCAGTACTTC; CDR3 protein: CASSLWGGGTETQYF
CDR3 length: 13; V gene: TRBV5-1; J gene: TRBJ1-2; D gene: -; clone size: -; CDR3 DNA: TGCGCCAGCAGCTATGGACAGTTCTATGGCTACACCTTC; CDR3 protein: CASSYGQFYGYTF
CDR3 length: 13; V gene: TRBV9; J gene: TRBJ2-7; D gene: TRBD2; clone size: -; CDR3 DNA: TGTGCCAGCAGCGGGCGGGGGGCGTACGAGCAGTACTTC; CDR3 protein: CASSGRGAYEQYF
CDR3 length: 15; V gene: TRBV2; J gene: TRBJ1-2; D gene: TRBD1; clone size: -; CDR3 DNA: TGTGCCAGCAGACCGAGGAGGGGGCAACCCTATGGCTACACCTTC; CDR3 protein: CASRPRRGQPYGYTF
CDR3 length: 13; V gene: TRBV5-1; J gene: TRBJ1-5; D gene: -; clone size: -; CDR3 DNA: TGCGCCAGCAGCCTAGGGAGGGACCAGCCCCAGCATTTT; CDR3 protein: CASSLGRDQPQHF
CDR3 length: 15; V gene: TRBV18; J gene: TRBJ1-5; D gene: -; clone size: -; CDR3 DNA: TGTGCCAGCTCACCGGATGCATACAGCAATCAGCCCCAGCATTTT; CDR3 protein: CASSPDAYSNQPQHF
CDR3 length: 15; V gene: TRBV6-6; J gene: TRBJ2-5; D gene: -; clone size: -; CDR3 DNA: TGTGCCAGCAGTTACCCTGACAGCGGTAAAGAGACCCAGTACTTC; CDR3 protein: CASSYPDSGKETQYF
CDR3 length: 11; V gene: TRBV14; J gene: TRBJ2-7; D gene: -; clone size: -; CDR3 DNA: TGTGCCAGCAGCCATGCTTACGAGCAGTACTTC; CDR3 protein: CASSHAYEQYF
CDR3 length: 16; V gene: TRBV5-6; J gene: TRBJ1-5; D gene: -; clone size: -; CDR3 DNA: TGTGCCAGCAGCTTCTGGGGGTCCTACGGGACGCGGCCCCAGCATTTT; CDR3 protein: CASSFWGSYGTRPQHF
CDR3 length: 14; V gene: TRBV19; J gene: TRBJ2-7; D gene: -; clone size: -; CDR3 DNA: TGTGCCACCCGAACCGACGGGACAAAATACGAGCAGTACTTC; CDR3 protein: CATRTDGTKYEQYF
CDR3 length: 12; V gene: TRBV11-2; J gene: TRBJ2-7; D gene: -; clone size: -; CDR3 DNA: TGTGCCAGCAGCTTCCTCGTCTACGAGCAGTACTTC; CDR3 protein: CASSFLVYEQYF
CDR3 length: 13; V gene: TRBV6-5; J gene: TRBJ2-5; D gene: TRBD1; clone size: -; CDR3 DNA: TGTGCCAGCAGTACAGGGGCCCCAGAGACCCAGTACTTC; CDR3 protein: CASSTGAPETQYF
CDR3 length: 17; V gene: TRBV9; J gene: TRBJ2-4; D gene: TRBD1; clone size: -; CDR3 DNA: TGTGCCAGCAGCCCTCGACAGGGGGCAGAAGCCAAAAACATTCAGTACTTC; CDR3 protein: CASSPRQGAEAKNIQYF
CDR3 length: 14; V gene: TRBV7-9; J gene: TRBJ2-7; D gene: -; clone size: -; CDR3 DNA: TGTGCCAGCAGCGGCAGTATTAGGGTCTACGAGCAGTACTTC; CDR3 protein: CASSGSIRVYEQYF
CDR3 length: 16; V gene: TRBV5-4; J gene: TRBJ2-1; D gene: -; clone size: -; CDR3 DNA: TGTGCCAGCAGCTTTCTCACGGGTCCGACCTACAATGAGCAGTTCTTC; CDR3 protein: CASSFLTGPTYNEQFF
CDR3 length: 17; V gene: TRBV4-1; J gene: TRBJ2-4; D gene: TRBD1; clone size: -; CDR3 DNA: TGCGCCAGCAGCCAAGATCTGGTCCGGGACAGATCCATGGGTCAGTACTTC; CDR3 protein: CASSQDLVRDRSMGQYF
CDR3 length: 14; V gene: TRBV15; J gene: TRBJ1-4; D gene: TRBD1; clone size: -; CDR3 DNA: TGTGCCACCAGCAGAGGACAGGGCGTGGAAAAACTGTTTTTT; CDR3 protein: CATSRGQGVEKLFF
CDR3 length: 13; V gene: TRBV7-2; J gene: TRBJ1-5; D gene: -; clone size: -; CDR3 DNA: TGTGCCAGCAGCTCCTCCCCCGATCAGCCCCAGCATTTT; CDR3 protein: CASSSSPDQPQHF
CDR3 length: 14; V gene: TRBV7-6; J gene: TRBJ2-2; D gene: -; clone size: -; CDR3 DNA: TGTGCCAGCAGCTTGGATGCGAACACCGGGGAGCTGTTTTTT; CDR3 protein: CASSLDANTGELFF
CDR3 length: 18; V gene: TRBV7-6; J gene: TRBJ1-4; D gene: -; clone size: -; CDR3 DNA: TGTGCCAGCAGCCTACAATCCGGTGGAGTAAGGACTAATGAAAAACTGTTTTTT; CDR3 protein: CASSLQSGGVRTNEKLFF
CDR3 length: 16; V gene: TRBV7-9; J gene: TRBJ2-7; D gene: -; clone size: -; CDR3 DNA: TGTGCCAGCAGCTTAAGGACACGCGCCAACCTCTACGAGCAGTACTTC; CDR3 protein: CASSLRTRANLYEQYF
CDR3 length: 15; V gene: TRBV4-3; J gene: TRBJ2-5; D gene: -; clone size: -; CDR3 DNA: TGCGCCAGCAGCCCCCAAAGGGGGACTCAAGAGACCCAGTACTTC; CDR3 protein: CASSPQRGTQETQYF
CDR3 length: 13; V gene: TRBV10-2; J gene: TRBJ2-7; D gene: TRBD1; clone size: few; CDR3 DNA: TGCGCCACTCAGACAGGGGGAGGCTACGAGCAGTACTTC; CDR3 protein: CATQTGGGYEQYF
CDR3 length: 14; V gene: TRBV6-1; J gene: TRBJ2-7; D gene: -; clone size: once; CDR3 DNA: TGTGCCAGCACCACGACGTCACTCCCCTACGAGCAGTACTTC; CDR3 protein: CASTTTSLPYEQYF
CDR3 length: 15; V gene: TRBV10-3; J gene: TRBJ1-2; D gene: TRBD1; clone size: -; CDR3 DNA: TGTGCCATCACCTCCGGACAGGGGGTCAACTATGGCTACACCTTC; CDR3 protein: CAITSGQGVNYGYTF
CDR3 length: 14; V gene: TRBV11-2; J gene: TRBJ2-1; D gene: TRBD1; clone size: -; CDR3 DNA: TGTGCCAGCAGCTTCGACAGGGAGTTAGGTGAGCAGTTCTTC; CDR3 protein: CASSFDRELGEQFF
CDR3 length: 15; V gene: TRBV5-1; J gene: TRBJ1-1; D gene: -; clone size: -; CDR3 DNA: TGCGCCAGCAGAGGAGGGGCGGTAGCGAACACTGAAGCTTTCTTT; CDR3 protein: CASRGGAVANTEAFF
CDR3 length: 14; V gene: TRBV19; J gene: TRBJ1-5; D gene: -; clone size: -; CDR3 DNA: TGTGCCAGTAGTATAGAGCAGGTTTTGGAGCCCCAGCATTTT; CDR3 protein: CASSIEQVLEPQHF
CDR3 length: 12; V gene: TRBV7-9; J gene: TRBJ1-2; D gene: -; clone size: -; CDR3 DNA: TGTGCCAGCAGCCGACAGGCGCCGGGCTACACCTTC; CDR3 protein: CASSRQAPGYTF
CDR3 length: 12; V gene: TRBV6-1; J gene: TRBJ1-2; D gene: -; clone size: -; CDR3 DNA: TGTGCCAGCAGACAGCCTAACTATGGCTACACCTTC; CDR3 protein: CASRQPNYGYTF
CDR3 length: 14; V gene: TRBV6-6; J gene: TRBJ1-2; D gene: TRBD1; clone size: -; CDR3 DNA: TGTGCCAGCAGTCGGGCGACAGGGGCCTATGGCTACACCTTC; CDR3 protein: CASSRATGAYGYTF
CDR3 length: 14; V gene: TRBV7-9; J gene: TRBJ2-7; D gene: -; clone size: -; CDR3 DNA: TGTGCCAGCAGTCCTACAGTTTACTCCTACGAGCAGTACTTC; CDR3 protein: CASSPTVYSYEQYF
CDR3 length: 16; V gene: TRBV5-1; J gene: TRBJ1-1; D gene: TRBD1; clone size: -; CDR3 DNA: TGCGCCAGCAGCTCGACAGGGGGAAGCATGAACACTGAAGCTTTCTTT; CDR3 protein: CASSSTGGSMNTEAFF
CDR3 length: 13; V gene: TRBV2; J gene: TRBJ1-1; D gene: -; clone size: -; CDR3 DNA: TGTGCCATCCACAGGGATCTGAACACTGAAGCTTTCTTT; CDR3 protein: CAIHRDLNTEAFF
CDR3 length: 14; V gene: TRBV5-4; J gene: TRBJ2-7; D gene: -; clone size: -; CDR3 DNA: TGTGCCAGCAGCTTGGAAAATAGCGCCTACGAGCAGTACTTC; CDR3 protein: CASSLENSAYEQYF
CDR3 length: 14; V gene: TRBV6-5; J gene: TRBJ2-1; D gene: TRBD1; clone size: -; CDR3 DNA: TGTGCCAGCAGTGTGGACAGGGGGCACAATGAGCAGTTCTTC; CDR3 protein: CASSVDRGHNEQFF
CDR3 length: 14; V gene: TRBV12-5; J gene: TRBJ1-1; D gene: TRBD1; clone size: -; CDR3 DNA: TGTGCTAGTGGTTTGGTAAGGGCCGGACAGGGAGCTTTCTTT; CDR3 protein: CASGLVRAGQGAFF
CDR3 length: 15; V gene: TRBV6-5; J gene: TRBJ2-3; D gene: TRBD2; clone size: -; CDR3 DNA: TGTGCCAGCAGTTACGTCGGGGGGAGCACAGATACGCAGTATTTT; CDR3 protein: CASSYVGGSTDTQYF
CDR3 length: 12; V gene: TRBV2; J gene: TRBJ1-2; D gene: TRBD1; clone size: -; CDR3 DNA: TGTGCCAGCAGTGACCCGGGACAGATCTACACCTTC; CDR3 protein: CASSDPGQIYTF
CDR3 length: 15; V gene: TRBV19; J gene: TRBJ1-5; D gene: -; clone size: once; CDR3 DNA: TGTGCCAGTAACGTGGGCCGGATTAGCAATCAGCCCCAGCATTTT; CDR3 protein: CASNVGRISNQPQHF
CDR3 length: 14; V gene: TRBV5-1; J gene: TRBJ2-2; D gene: -; clone size: -; CDR3 DNA: TGCGCCAGCAGCAACAGCCAGAACACCGGGGAGCTGTTTTTT; CDR3 protein: CASSNSQNTGELFF
CDR3 length: 15; V gene: TRBV5-1; J gene: TRBJ1-3; D gene: -; clone size: -; CDR3 DNA: TGCGCCAGCAGCTTGGGGACAGTCTCTGGAAACACCATATATTTT; CDR3 protein: CASSLGTVSGNTIYF
CDR3 length: 15; V gene: TRBV4-3; J gene: TRBJ2-7; D gene: TRBD2; clone size: -; CDR3 DNA: TGCGCCAGCAGCCAAGAATCGGGGACTAGAAGCGAGCAGTACTTC; CDR3 protein: CASSQESGTRSEQYF
CDR3 length: 11; V gene: TRBV11-3; J gene: TRBJ2-7; D gene: -; clone size: -; CDR3 DNA: TGTGCCAGCGGGCTGACCTACGAGCAGTACTTC; CDR3 protein: CASGLTYEQYF
CDR3 length: 14; V gene: TRBV9; J gene: TRBJ2-7; D gene: -; clone size: -; CDR3 DNA: TGTGCCAGCAGCGTAGGGGGACTCTCCTACGAGCAGTACTTC; CDR3 protein: CASSVGGLSYEQYF
CDR3 length: 12; V gene: TRBV2; J gene: TRBJ2-5; D gene: TRBD1; clone size: -; CDR3 DNA: TGTGCCAGCAGGAGGGACAGGGAGACCCAGTACTTC; CDR3 protein: CASRRDRETQYF
CDR3 length: 17; V gene: TRBV5-5; J gene: TRBJ1-4; D gene: TRBD1; clone size: -; CDR3 DNA: TGTGCCAGCAGCAGGGGGGACAGCCAGAAAGCTAATGAAAAACTGTTTTTT; CDR3 protein: CASSRGDSQKANEKLFF
CDR3 length: 16; V gene: TRBV18; J gene: TRBJ2-5; D gene: TRBD1; clone size: once; CDR3 DNA: TGTGCCAGCTCACCTCTTGAGGGACAGAAAAGGGAGACCCAGTACTTC; CDR3 protein: CASSPLEGQKRETQYF
CDR3 length: 15; V gene: TRBV11-3; J gene: TRBJ2-7; D gene: TRBD2; clone size: -; CDR3 DNA: TGTGCCAGCAGCTTAGGGCCCGGGGGGGCCTACGAGCAGTACTTC; CDR3 protein: CASSLGPGGAYEQYF
CDR3 length: 13; V gene: TRBV18; J gene: TRBJ1-1; D gene: -; clone size: -; CDR3 DNA: TGTGCCAGCTCACCAGGCAGGGAACTAGAAGCTTTCTTT; CDR3 protein: CASSPGRELEAFF